A selection of T cell receptor beta chains follows, all from one sample in a study of molecular identifiers for immune sequencing clone quantification. MiXCR was run by TCRdb on the PCR reads, yielding one entry per CDR3 protein. The profile shows about half a million distinct CDR3 sequences, about a fifth of them singletons. Input material: naive CD8+ T cells from blood, with Jurkat cell RNA spiked in. These receptors were collected from a human donor in good health. Some libraries in this study had Jurkat cell RNA spiked in. Both conserved end residues are part of each CDR3. The D gene is left open where the match is weak. Some rows mark clone size as missing; the rest say once, few, many or name a class of expanded clone.

v_gene	d_gene	abundance	j_gene	CDR3nt	CDR3aa
TRBV9	-	-	TRBJ1-2	TGTGCCAGCAGCGTAGAGGCATTCGAGGCCCATGGCTACACCTTC	CASSVEAFEAHGYTF
TRBV11-2	-	-	TRBJ1-1	TGTGCCAGCAGCTTAGACTGGTCCACTGAAGCTATCTTT	CASSLDWSTEAIF
TRBV4-3	-	many	TRBJ1-5	TGCGCCAGCAGCCAAGGACGGAAGAATCAGCCCCAGCATTTT	CASSQGRKNQPQHF
TRBV5-4	TRBD2	many	TRBJ2-5	TGTGCCAGCAGCTTGGTTCCTACTAGCGGAGAGACCCAGTACTTC	CASSLVPTSGETQYF
TRBV29-1	TRBD1	many	TRBJ2-7	TGCAGCGTGAGGGACAGGACAACCTACGAGCAGTACTTC	CSVRDRTTYEQYF
TRBV19	TRBD1	few	TRBJ1-5	TGTGCCAGCCGGGACAGGGACAATCAGCCCCAGCATTTT	CASRDRDNQPQHF
TRBV20-1	TRBD2	-	TRBJ2-3	TGCAGTGCTCCGAGGACTAGCGGAGATAGCACAGATACGCAGTATTTT	CSAPRTSGDSTDTQYF
TRBV7-2	-	many	TRBJ2-7	TGTGCCAGCAGCCCCAGTGGTGGAGCGCTCTCCTACGAGCAGTACTTC	CASSPSGGALSYEQYF
TRBV27	-	-	TRBJ1-6	TGTGCCAGCAGTTTTTCCGGGTTTAATAATTCACCCCTCCACTTT	CASSFSGFNNSPLHF
TRBV19	-	many	TRBJ2-7	TGTGCCAGTAGGCCGGGACACCTACTCTACGAGCAGTACTTC	CASRPGHLLYEQYF
TRBV30	-	-	TRBJ1-4	TGTGCCTGGGCCCGGGACGGAAATGAAAAACTGTTTTTT	CAWARDGNEKLFF
TRBV18	TRBD1	few	TRBJ1-1	TGTGCCAGCTCACCCCTACCCGGGACAGAAAACACTGAAGCTTTCTTT	CASSPLPGTENTEAFF
TRBV7-6	-	many	TRBJ1-4	TGTGCCAGCAGCTTAAGACAGGATAATGAAAAACTGTTTTTT	CASSLRQDNEKLFF
TRBV5-1	-	many	TRBJ2-1	TGCGCCAGCAGCCTGACTGGTGAGCAGTTCTTC	CASSLTGEQFF
TRBV20-1	-	-	TRBJ2-3	TGCAGTGCTAGAGATGTCGGGGAGAGGAGCACAACAGATACGCAGTATTTT	CSARDVGERSTTDTQYF
TRBV7-2	-	many	TRBJ1-1	TGTGCCAGCAGCTTATGGGCACAGGTCAACACTGAAGCTTTCTTT	CASSLWAQVNTEAFF
TRBV9	-	many	TRBJ2-3	TGTGCCAGCAGCGCTGGACAGACAGATACGCAGTATTTT	CASSAGQTDTQYF
TRBV6-2/TRBV6-3	-	many	TRBJ1-1	TGTGCCAGCATGACAGACGGCCTAAACACTGAAGCTTTCTTT	CASMTDGLNTEAFF
TRBV7-9	-	many	TRBJ1-1	TGTGCCAGCAGCTTACGGCAGAACCCCACTGAAGCTTTCTTT	CASSLRQNPTEAFF
TRBV7-9	-	-	TRBJ2-7	TGTGCCAGCAGCTCCATCGGCCCCTCTGCCGAGCAGTACTTC	CASSSIGPSAEQYF
TRBV4-1	TRBD2	many	TRBJ2-7	TGCGCCAGCAGCCACAGGACTAGCGGTGATCGGGAGCAGTACTTC	CASSHRTSGDREQYF
TRBV12-3/TRBV12-4	TRBD1	many	TRBJ2-5	TGTGCCAGCAGTTCGAGGACAGGGTATTCAGAGACCCAGTACTTC	CASSSRTGYSETQYF
TRBV20-1	-	few	TRBJ2-7	TGCAGTGCCGCCGACCTTGAGCTATTCTCCTACGAGCAGTACTTC	CSAADLELFSYEQYF
TRBV7-6	TRBD1	-	TRBJ1-6	TGTGCCAGCAGCACGGGACAGGGTAATTCACCCCTCCACTTT	CASSTGQGNSPLHF
TRBV14	TRBD1	-	TRBJ2-2	TGTGCCAGCAGCAACCTACAGGGGACCCCGAACACCGGGGAGCCGTTTTTT	CASSNLQGTPNTGEPFF
TRBV2	-	-	TRBJ1-1	TGTGCCAGCAGCCCCCGACCGTCCTTTCCCGCTTTCTTT	CASSPRPSFPAFF
TRBV19	-	-	TRBJ1-5	TGTGCCAGTATCTTTAGCAATCAGCCCCAGCATTTT	CASIFSNQPQHF
TRBV9	-	many	TRBJ2-7	TGTGCCAGCAGCGTAGGAGGGGGTTCCGAGCAGTACTTC	CASSVGGGSEQYF
TRBV12-3/TRBV12-4	-	few	TRBJ1-1	TGTGCCACCCAGGTCACTGAAGCTTTCTTT	CATQVTEAFF
TRBV5-1	TRBD2	many	TRBJ2-7	TGCGCCAGCAGCTTGGTGACTAGCGGGAGCTACGAGCAGTACTTC	CASSLVTSGSYEQYF
TRBV28	TRBD1	many	TRBJ2-5	TGTGCCAGCAGTCCCGGGACAGACTACCAAGAGACCCAGTACTTC	CASSPGTDYQETQYF
TRBV5-1	-	many	TRBJ2-3	TGTGCCAGCAGCTTAGTAGGGGCGGCAGATACGCAGTATTTT	CASSLVGAADTQYF
TRBV20-1	-	many	TRBJ2-3	TGCAGTGCCCGAGCGGCGCACACAGATACGCAGTATTTT	CSARAAHTDTQYF
TRBV4-3	TRBD1	many	TRBJ2-7	TGCGCCAGCAGCCAAGATCTGGGACAGGGGTACGAGCAGTACTTC	CASSQDLGQGYEQYF
TRBV12-3/TRBV12-4	-	-	TRBJ2-5	TGTGCCAGCAGTTTGGTGCCAGCCGAGTACCAAGAGACCCAGTACTTC	CASSLVPAEYQETQYF
TRBV4-1	-	-	TRBJ2-4	TGCGCCAGCAGCCAAGGGGAAGTGGTGCTAACCAAAAACATTCAGTACTTC	CASSQGEVVLTKNIQYF
TRBV2	-	many	TRBJ1-2	TGTGCCAGCAGTGAACGTCCGCTTCCAATGCCCGCTAACTATGGCTACACCTTC	CASSERPLPMPANYGYTF
TRBV12-3/TRBV12-4	-	many	TRBJ1-1	TGTGCCAGCACTTCCGTTGGGGTGAGGGAATCGATGAACACTGAAGCTTTCTTT	CASTSVGVRESMNTEAFF
TRBV14	-	many	TRBJ2-3	TGTGCCAGCAGCCAAGAAAAATTCCCCTTGGGAGATACGCAGTATTTT	CASSQEKFPLGDTQYF
TRBV6-2/TRBV6-3	-	many	TRBJ2-7	TGTGCCAGCAACGGGGCGGAAGAGCCGTACGAGCAGTACTTC	CASNGAEEPYEQYF
TRBV4-3	-	many	TRBJ1-6	TGCGCCAGCAGCCAAGGCTCCCCAGGGAGCTCCTATAATTCACCCCTCCACTTT	CASSQGSPGSSYNSPLHF
TRBV29-1	TRBD1	many	TRBJ2-1	TGCAGCGTTAACACAAAAGGGACAGGGGAGCAGTTCTTC	CSVNTKGTGEQFF
TRBV5-6	-	few	TRBJ2-3	TGTGCCAGCAGCTTGGAGGTGGGGGCTCGAGATACGCAGTATTTT	CASSLEVGARDTQYF
TRBV9	-	many	TRBJ2-3	TGTGCCAGCAGCGTAGCTACAAGTGGTCGGACAGATACGCAGTATTTT	CASSVATSGRTDTQYF
TRBV15	TRBD2	many	TRBJ2-5	TGTGCCACCAGCAGAGATTTGGGACTAGCGGCCCAAGAGACCCAGTACTTC	CATSRDLGLAAQETQYF
TRBV29-1	TRBD1	many	TRBJ2-7	TGCAGCGTTGAAGCAACAGGGGATGGGCCCTACGAGCAGTACTTC	CSVEATGDGPYEQYF